Listed here is a single TCR beta chain. The antigen this receptor binds is unknown. Base quality data are lacking; no much larger clone is found one base away. The cohort consisted of hundreds of healthy bone marrow donors. Cohort members were all nominally healthy when sampled, although unrecorded immune exposures were likely present. The donor tested CMV seropositive, placing the donor among the 250 to 350 seropositive members of the cohort. Each donor provided a peripheral blood sample, and peripheral blood mononuclear cells were used for TCR beta sequencing. Genomic DNA extraction from the blood cell samples was performed with the Qiagen DNeasy Blood Extraction Kit. The sample originates from a study of cytomegalovirus exposure and HLA in healthy donors (dated by TCRdb to 2016 to 2017). The study in broad terms: According to an earlier analysis of 550 to 750 of the donors, about 190 million T cells yielded 95 million to 140 million unique TCR beta sequences and 250 to 350 Gb of sequence data. Around 320 gigabases of sequencing data and tens of millions of unique TCR sequences were included in an early release covering several hundred HLA-typed donors. Among the approximately 420 genotyped donors, about 83% belonged to the genetic ancestry cluster associated with self-reported Caucasian donors. The study aimed to test whether signatures of past pathogen exposure could be identified by cataloging public T cell receptors. The study used immunosequencing to profile the T cell repertoires of several hundred subjects and linked those repertoires to cytomegalovirus serostatus. In addition to the first cohort of 666 subjects, a separate validation cohort of 120 different subjects was used. High-throughput TCR immunosequencing, statistical association of individual TCRs with disease status, and machine learning were combined to predict cytomegalovirus infection status. To study patterns of TCR occurrence, a later analysis re-analyzed previously published TCR beta repertoires from more than 550 donors and added high-resolution HLA genotyping. The later analysis used no new phenotypic data to find candidate immune exposures, relying instead on TCR beta sequences and their occurrence across donors. An earlier analysis of roughly 600 of the donors used high-throughput TCR beta sequencing to judge whether each TCR beta V gene segment behaved as functional or pseudogenic. Donor age, sex, ethnicity and CMV serostatus were collected together with the repertoire data. Genome-wide SNP genotypes for about three fifths of the roughly 670 donors were used in a later genetic analysis, which treated that subset as a discovery cohort. Every repertoire in the discovery cohort had been generated on one and the same sequencing platform. HLA typing covered class I and class II loci at four-digit resolution. Typing coverage varied by locus: roughly 620-640 donors for A, B, C, DRB1 and DQB1; more than 500 for DQA1; around 570 for DPA1; more than 450 for DPB1. Because of strong linkage in the cohort, four to six DR-DQ haplotypes were treated as single units for association and clustering. Among some 400 genotyped donors of the cohort, an average of approximately 240,000 unique TCR beta nucleotide sequences was sequenced per donor, of which 15% to 20% were non-productive. Results the study describes overall, beyond this receptor: Compared with equally common non-associated chains, HLA-associated TCR beta chains in a later analysis were more clonally expanded and had lower generation probabilities. Because some donors lacked HLA typing at each locus, the association tests relied only on the typed subset. Across donors, most TCR sequences were observed very rarely, whereas some public TCRs were present in many individuals. Correlated functional status among segregating V segments might be attributable to linkage disequilibrium, but an unknown experimental factor could not be ruled out. Cytomegalovirus status was reported to be diagnosed by the classifier with high specificity and sensitivity in both the original and validation cohorts. Around 16 rarely observed V segments, including chromosome 9 orphons, were excluded from the earlier analysis of 550 to 700 of the donors because counts were too low. A cluster of highly shared sequence variants was judged likely to be a technical artifact of the sequencing pipeline. Most CMV-associated TCR beta chains appeared to be HLA-restricted in a later analysis, and the HLA associations seemed to be driven largely by CMV exposure. An association between a missense DCLRE1C variant and V-gene and J-gene trimming of TCR beta chains was found in a later genetic analysis and replicated in an independent cohort. Broadly in line with IMGT annotations, most TCR beta V segments showed up in productive rearrangements about 87% or about 30% of the time in an earlier analysis of several hundred of the donors. According to a later genetic analysis, donors in an Asian-associated ancestry cluster had fewer N-insertions in productive TCRs than the approximately 700-donor mean. A later analysis found that TCR association rates varied across HLA loci, with DRB1 alleles showing the most associated TCRs and HLA-C alleles the fewest. For the cohort, immune exposure information was limited to CMV serostatus. A few of the identified cytomegalovirus-associated TCR beta chains were confirmed in vitro to be specific for cytomegalovirus antigens. The study gave a list of about 170 TCR beta chains associated with cytomegalovirus. The 87-base-pair reads could not distinguish some IMGT-functional V segments, including TRBV6-2 and TRBV6-3, so those segments were excluded. The cohort was sequenced for TCR beta chains only, and without alpha or paired-chain data the features that could be detected were limited. It was suggested by the authors that the approach could potentially be generalized to other disease states and immunological phenotypes. Assigning TCR associations to individual alleles was difficult when HLA alleles, especially DR and DQ, strongly co-occurred. Sequencing depth was assumed to be roughly uniform across donors in the presence/absence analyses, though that assumption may not hold. Specific HLA alleles were associated with 16,951 TCR beta sequences at a false discovery rate of 0.05 in a later analysis. In a later analysis, several top co-occurrence clusters were reported to appear linked to parvovirus B19, influenza, CMV and Epstein-Barr virus. A further reported finding was that TCR beta sequences accurately predicted the HLA-A and HLA-B alleles for most subjects in the first cohort.

The CDR1 and CDR2 encoded by the germline V gene are LGHNA and YSLEER. The CDR3 contains 16 residues, cysteine and phenylalanine counted. Of all the DNA, just the CDR3 is kept, 48 bases in frame from base 1. V ends up 0 bases short and J 2 bases short, with an unmatched junction base count of 6. Library preparation used the immunoSEQ multiplex PCR assay. A mixture of 60 forward primers for TCR Vbeta segments and 13 reverse primers for TCR Jbeta segments was used in the multiplex PCR. Amplification of the CDR3 region of rearranged TCR beta genes was performed with a multiplex PCR assay on genomic DNA. On the Illumina HiSeq System, the amplified TCR beta libraries were sequenced as 87-base-pair reads. Regarding the original processing steps: In a later analysis, tens of millions of unique TCR beta chains were counted across the approximately 640 repertoires, and around 11 million of these chains were shared by at least two donors. A nearest-neighbor algorithm error-corrected the raw reads and collapsed the reads into unique sequences, merging closely related sequences to remove PCR and sequencing errors. Alignment of CDR3 sequences to IMGT reference sequences was used to assign V, D and J gene segments. For a sequence to be retained, a match of at least six nucleotides was required to both a V gene segment and a J gene segment. Rearrangements were called productive when the CDR3 lacked stop codons and stayed in frame with V and J; all others were non-productive. CDR3 was defined by IMGT convention, running from the second conserved V-encoded cysteine to the conserved J-encoded phenylalanine. Sequences without an unambiguous match to a single V gene segment were excluded from the earlier analysis of about 630 of the donors. In an earlier analysis of approximately 560 of the donors, a V segment was called functional when productive rearrangements were above 56.7%, and segregating when the standard deviation between donors exceeded 5%. A statistical classification framework was built to diagnose cytomegalovirus status from the catalog of TCR beta chain sequences. In a later analysis, V and J genes were assigned by comparing TCR nucleotide sequences against IMGT/GENE-DB human TR gene sequences. A later analysis assigned CDR3 sequences and most-parsimonious VDJ recombination scenarios with the TCRdist pipeline. In a later analysis, each TCR beta chain was defined by its CDR3 amino acid sequence together with its V-gene family, and reads lacking a unique V-gene family were excluded. In a later analysis, 500 to 700 highly shared, low-generation-probability nucleotide sequences were removed to address suspected cross-contamination and a sequencing artifact. In a later analysis, a clonal expansion index was calculated for each public chain from normalized within-repertoire ranks of inferred template counts. Generation probabilities in a later analysis came from a VDJ recombination model fitted to out-of-frame rearrangements, and those results were checked against IGoR. A later analysis scored TCR-TCR, TCR-HLA and TCR-CMV co-occurrence with hypergeometric tests, applying a repertoire-size bias correction to TCR pairs. In a later analysis, false discovery rates were estimated by permuting HLA or CMV assignments 20 times. In a later analysis, co-occurring TCRs were grouped with DBSCAN, and TCRdist sequence similarity was added when clustering was performed within HLA-allele-positive subsets. For co-occurrence clustering, repertoires with fewer than 30,000 or more than 120,000 public chains were excluded, along with a handful of repertoires with anomalous nucleotide sharing. The table comes from immuneACCESS by way of TCRdb, which keeps in-frame sequences with V and J called. Part of the clones is missing from these tables; in studies checked, under half for an unresolved V gene and the rest for unknown reasons. V and J calls and clone size are copied from that table; D and trimming were computed from the DNA. Here the sample has around 200,000 clones; 70% to 85% occur a single time. Together, the top ten hold 4.4% of the sample.

Source material: PBMCs. The chain links TRBV4-3 with TRBJ2-7, with TRBD2 matching 8 junction bases. This sequence was found in a woman aged 25 to 39 in good health and CMV-seropositive. The CDR3 in this case is CASSQDLSGRAYEQYF. The DNA sequence is as follows: TGCGCCAGCAGCCAAGATTTAAGCGGGAGAGCCTACGAGCAGTACTTC.